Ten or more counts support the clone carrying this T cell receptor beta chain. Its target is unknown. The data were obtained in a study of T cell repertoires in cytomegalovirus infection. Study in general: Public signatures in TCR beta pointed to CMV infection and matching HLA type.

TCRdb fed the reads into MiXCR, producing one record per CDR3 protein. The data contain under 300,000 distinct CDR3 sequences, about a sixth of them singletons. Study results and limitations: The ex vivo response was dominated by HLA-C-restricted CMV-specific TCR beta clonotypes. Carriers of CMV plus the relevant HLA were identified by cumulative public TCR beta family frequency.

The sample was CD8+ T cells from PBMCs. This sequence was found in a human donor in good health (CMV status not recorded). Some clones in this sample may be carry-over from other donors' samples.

The DNA of the CDR3 is TGTGCCAGCGAACATGGGACAGGGGTCGTCAATGAGCAGTTCTTC. It codes for CASEHGTGVVNEQFF. The V gene is TRBV6-1, the J gene TRBJ2-1, with 10 nucleotides matching TRBD1. The CDR3 length is 15 residues. V lost 8 bases to trimming and J lost 6 bases; unmatched junction nucleotides: 10. The germline V gene has CDR1 MNHNS and CDR2 SASEGT.